This T cell receptor (beta chain) emerged from a study of PD-1 blockade in classical Hodgkin lymphoma. Per germline, CDR1 SNHLY and CDR2 FYNNEI. The CDR3 is made up of 16 amino acids. Deletions cut 2 bases from V and 4 bases from J, with 14 bases between. Each patient's relapse followed autologous stem cell transplantation, and brentuximab vedotin exposure varied. Best overall response was complete response, partial response or progressive disease in these relapsed/refractory classical Hodgkin lymphoma patients. TCRdb's copy holds only in-frame clones and misses some; the assay was immunoSEQ multiplex PCR. Among about 13,000 clones listed, around 75% were seen once.

Sequencing used peripheral blood mononuclear cells (PBMCs), obtained at baseline. This rearrangement joins TRBV2 to TRBJ1-4; D is perhaps TRBD1 (6 bases). The origin of this receptor is a human donor with classical Hodgkin lymphoma. CDR3 loop: CASSEIRQGNNEKLFF. DNA for the CDR3: TGTGCCAGCAGTGAAATCAGGCAGGGGAATAATGAAAAACTGTTTTTT.